The T cell receptor beta chain under discussion was sequenced for a study of blood T cell repertoires in COVID-19. Study at large: From the United States, Italy and Spain came samples of acute and convalescent COVID-19.

Sequencing was performed with immunoSEQ multiplex PCR; in TCRdb, only in-frame clones are kept and a portion is missing. The table has approximately 260,000 clones, nearly 90% seen once. This CDR3 is built from 14 residues. With 6 bases clipped from V and 1 base from J, the junction kept 5 bases outside the gene matches. Germline CDR1 SEHNR, CDR2 FQNEAQ (reference sequence). This chain connects TRBV7-9 to TRBJ1-1, with 7 bases aligning to TRBD1. Sequencing was carried out using peripheral blood. This receptor was obtained from a woman aged 60-75 years with COVID-19, enrolled during active disease. The CDR3 loop reads CASSPGTANTEAFF. CDR3 coding DNA: TGTGCCAGCAGTCCCGGGACAGCGAACACTGAAGCTTTCTTT.